Shown below are 25 T cell receptor beta chains from a single sample sequenced in a study of a mutant IDH1 vaccine in newly diagnosed glioma. Time point specified: week 11, during vaccination. Each dose of the vaccine consisted of 300 ug of mutant IDH1 20-mer peptide, with topical imiquimod. Their target antigens are unknown. TCRdb keeps only in-frame clones here, not all; method: immunoSEQ multiplex PCR. The sample contains about 62,000 clones, 89% of which appear only once. Sequenced material: PBMCs, taken from a glioma patient whose treatment included an IDH1 peptide vaccine. These receptors were collected from a man aged 35-49 years with glioma.

The chain has TRBV5-4 and TRBJ1-1, with D uncertain. V was cut by 4 bases and J by 7 bases, with 17 bases left in between. CDR1 and CDR2 (germline): SGHNT, YYREEE (reference sequence). CDR3 size: 14 residues. The CDR3, as DNA: TGTGCCAGCAGCCGAAAAACAGCGGCGCATGAAGCTTTCTTT. It yields the protein CASSRKTAAHEAFF.

The chain uses TRBV6-5 and TRBJ1-6; TRBD1 matches at 9 bases. The V gene end was trimmed by 2 bases and the J gene end by 9 bases; junction bases not matched to a gene: 5. CDR1 is MNHEY and CDR2 is SVGAGI in the germline V gene. The CDR3 is made up of 15 amino acids. The CDR3 loop is CASSYRDRAGSPLHF. CDR3 nucleotides: TGTGCCAGCAGTTACCGGGACAGGGCTGGTTCACCCCTCCACTTT.

V gene TRBV28 combines with J gene TRBJ1-5; D is perhaps TRBD1 (5 bases). Germline CDR1 and CDR2: MDHEN and SYDVKM. This CDR3 contains 17 residues. V lost 4 bases and J 0 bases, leaving 16 bases between the germline ends. The CDR3 sequence is CASSSVWGGNSNQPQHF. In DNA, the CDR3 is TGTGCCAGCAGTTCTGTGTGGGGGGGGAATAGCAATCAGCCCCAGCATTTT.

V usage is TRBV29-1 and J usage is TRBJ2-1; a possible D gene is TRBD1 (6 bases). From germline, CDR1 is SQVTM and CDR2 ANQGSEA. The CDR3 contains 13 residues. V was pared by 4 bases and J by 2 bases, with 9 bases between. In nucleotides, the CDR3 is TGCAGCGTTGGGCAGGGGCCCTACAATGAGCAGTTCTTC. Protein product: CSVGQGPYNEQFF.

The chain couples TRBV6-4 to TRBJ2-3; TRBD1 aligns across 8 bases. With V trimmed by 0 bases and J by 4 bases, 0 bases remained unmatched. The CDR3 spans 14 residues. CDR1 and CDR2 (germline): MRHNA, SNTAGT. The CDR3 nucleotides are TGTGCCAGCAGTGACTCACAGGGGGCAGATACGCAGTATTTT. Amino acids: CASSDSQGADTQYF.

Regarding this clone: Compared with germline, one end of the junction differs, possibly owing to a read error. The identical CDR3 is also encoded by other nucleotide sequences in the sample. This chain links TRBV15 with TRBJ1-5; unclear D gene. Germline V gene sequence: CDR1 LNHNV, CDR2 YYDKDF (reference sequence). The CDR3 extends over 15 amino acids. DNA for the CDR3: TGCGCCACCAGCAGAAGTCGAAATAGCAATCAGCCCCAGCATTTT. Protein: CATSRSRNSNQPQHF.

About this clone itself: A read error may produce the germline difference seen at one junction end. This chain uses TRBV5-1 with TRBJ1-5; D might be TRBD1 (6 bases). The germline V gene encodes CDR1 SGHRS and CDR2 YFSETQ. The CDR3 loop spans 14 amino acids. The CDR3 region has the DNA TGCGCCAGCAGTATACAGGGTTCATATCAGTCCCAGCATTTT. It translates to CASSIQGSYQSQHF.

The V and J genes are TRBV6-4 and TRBJ2-3; 11 bases map to TRBD1. Looked up from germline, CDR1 is MRHNA and CDR2 is SNTAGT. J was trimmed by 5 bases and V by 0 bases; bases with no gene match: 1. This CDR3 has 15 amino acids. The CDR3 sequence: CASSDSGTGGDTQYF. The CDR3 DNA reads as TGTGCCAGCAGTGACTCCGGGACAGGGGGAGATACGCAGTATTTT.

The chain uses TRBV4-3 and TRBJ2-1, with 8 bases fitting TRBD1. V dropped 0 bases and J dropped 0; count of bases not matched to a gene: 1. Germline assignment: CDR1 LGHNA and CDR2 YSLEER. This CDR3 has 16 residues. CDR3 protein: CASSQDTGGSYNEQFF. Written as DNA, the CDR3 is TGCGCCAGCAGCCAAGATACAGGGGGCTCCTACAATGAGCAGTTCTTC.

This clone was observed once. V usage is TRBV4-2 and J usage is TRBJ1-2, with D possibly being TRBD1 (5 bases). Germline V gene lookup returns CDR1 LGHNA and CDR2 YNFKEQ. The germline V and J ends were trimmed by 0 bases and 8 bases, with 19 bases remaining between them. The CDR3 contains 16 residues. CDR3 nucleotide sequence: TGTGCCAGCAGCCAAGATTCCACCTTGGGGGTTGGCGGCTACACCTTC. This gives the protein CASSQDSTLGVGGYTF.

The genes are TRBV27 and TRBJ1-5; no definite D call. The CDR3 is 14 residues long. Germline CDR1 is MNHEY and CDR2 is SMNVEV (reference sequence). Trimming stripped 8 bases from V and 0 bases from J, with 11 bases between. The CDR3 region has the DNA TGTGCCAGCGGTGGATGGGATAGCAATCAGCCCCAGCATTTT. Translating gives CASGGWDSNQPQHF.

This chain uses TRBV7-9 with TRBJ1-2; D ambiguous. In germline, CDR1 is SEHNR, CDR2 FQNEAQ (reference sequence). The ends were cut back, 3 bases at V and 6 bases at J, with 11 bases in the middle. The CDR3 is 13 residues long. Here the CDR3 reads CASSFGTSHGYTF. DNA for the CDR3: TGTGCCAGCAGCTTCGGAACGTCGCATGGCTACACCTTC.

The V gene is TRBV7-3, the J gene TRBJ1-2, with unresolved D. The ends were cut back, 3 bases at V and 0 bases at J, with 5 bases in the middle. The CDR3 sequence is 13 residues long. The germline V gene encodes CDR1 SGHTA and CDR2 FQGTGA. This CDR3 is CASSLAANYGYTF. The CDR3 DNA reads as TGTGCCAGCAGCTTGGCCGCTAACTATGGCTACACCTTC.

This chain connects TRBV4-1 to TRBJ1-2; 7 nucleotides match TRBD1. V dropped 1 base and J dropped 4; count of bases not matched to a gene: 9. The CDR3 consists of 16 residues. In germline, CDR1 is MGHRA, CDR2 YSYEKL. As DNA, the CDR3 is TGCGCCAGCAGCCAAGGAGTTGAGGGGGCCGGCTATGGCTACACCTTC. Translated: CASSQGVEGAGYGYTF.

The V gene is TRBV7-2, the J gene TRBJ1-5; TRBD1 might be the D (6 bases). This CDR3 contains 17 residues. Trimming shortened V by 1 base and J by 0 bases, and 13 bases separated the two germline ends. Per germline, CDR1 SGHTA and CDR2 FQGNSA. The CDR3 region is CASSLVQGFTSNQPQHF. CDR3 nucleotides: TGTGCCAGCAGCTTAGTACAGGGATTTACTAGCAATCAGCCCCAGCATTTT.

The CDR3 DNA reads TGCGCCAGCAGTCCCGGCGAAGGTGGCTATGGCTACACCTTC. Translated: CASSPGEGGYGYTF. The J gene is TRBJ1-2, the V gene TRBV10-2; no clear D. Germline assignment: CDR1 WSHSY and CDR2 SAAADI. The CDR3 is 14 amino acids. Trimming stripped 5 bases from V and 4 bases from J, with 14 bases between.

The chain recombines TRBV7-8 with TRBJ1-1, with TRBD1 matching over 8 bases. Per the germline V gene, CDR1 is SGHVS and CDR2 is FQNEAQ. The CDR3 is 14 residues long. V was clipped by 1 base and J by 7 bases; unmatched bases: 5. The chain's CDR3 is CASSLGPGQVEAFF. In nucleotides, the CDR3 is TGTGCCAGCAGCTTAGGCCCGGGACAGGTTGAAGCTTTCTTT.

V and J are TRBV30 and TRBJ1-1; D uncertain. This CDR3 comprises 16 residues. V shed 5 bases and J shed 2 bases, with 21 bases lying between them. From germline, CDR1 is GTSNPN and CDR2 SVGIG (reference sequence). The CDR3 spells CAWGLRYSGVNTEAFF. The DNA for the CDR3 is TGTGCCTGGGGGCTGCGGTATTCAGGAGTAAACACTGAAGCTTTCTTT.

V gene TRBV5-1 combines with J gene TRBJ2-3; 8 bases map to TRBD2. Germline CDR1 and CDR2: SGHRS and YFSETQ. The CDR3 length is 16 residues. Trimming removed 3 bases from V and 3 bases from J; junction bases left unmatched: 9. DNA of the CDR3: TGCGCCAGCAGCTCGTCGGCGGGGGGAGGTACAGATACGCAGTATTTT. As protein: CASSSSAGGGTDTQYF.

This chain uses TRBV18 with TRBJ2-1; perhaps TRBD1 as D (6 bases). Trimming left V 4 bases short and J 6 bases short, with 13 bases between. This CDR3 spans 14 amino acids. Germline CDR1 and CDR2: KGHSH and LQKENI. DNA for the CDR3: TGTGCCAGCTCACTAGCGACAGGAGGCAATGAGCAGTTCTTC. Translation gives CASSLATGGNEQFF.

The chain recombines TRBV7-9 with TRBJ2-1; 11 nucleotides match TRBD2. The V segment lost 5 bases and the J segment 6 bases; nucleotides outside the gene matches: 6. The CDR3 is 15 amino acids. The germline V gene encodes CDR1 SEHNR and CDR2 FQNEAQ (reference sequence). CDR3: CASSRIAGGVNEQFF. The CDR3 coding sequence is TGTGCCAGCAGCCGCATAGCGGGGGGGGTCAATGAGCAGTTCTTC.

The V and J genes are TRBV6-1 and TRBJ1-2, with D tentatively TRBD1 (5 bases). Germline CDR1 is MNHNS and CDR2 is SASEGT. The V and J ends lost 1 base and 4 bases respectively, with 16 bases between them. The CDR3 runs 16 residues. The CDR3 is CASSEGVGVPTYGYTF. Here the CDR3 DNA reads TGTGCCAGCAGTGAAGGCGTGGGGGTTCCGACCTATGGCTACACCTTC.

The chain has TRBV7-3 and TRBJ1-2; 8 bases match TRBD1. The length of the CDR3 is 13 residues. The junction had 3 bases not matched to a gene; V was cut back by 5 bases and J by 4 bases. From germline, CDR1 is SGHTA and CDR2 FQGTGA. Here the CDR3 DNA reads TGTGCCAGCAGCCGGGGACAGGTCTATGGCTACACCTTC. It is translated as CASSRGQVYGYTF.

The V call is TRBV7-2, the J call TRBJ1-2, with 7 bases that match TRBD1. CDR1 is SGHTA, CDR2 FQGNSA, per germline. Trimming removed 7 bases from V and 4 bases from J; junction bases left unmatched: 6. The CDR3 extends over 13 amino acids. CDR3 sequence (DNA): TGTGCCAGCACCCCGACAGGGATCTATGGCTACACCTTC. As protein: CASTPTGIYGYTF.

The chain employs TRBV29-1 and TRBJ2-1; 12 bases line up with TRBD2. J was trimmed by 7 bases and V by 6 bases; bases with no gene match: 7. Per the germline V gene, CDR1 is SQVTM and CDR2 is ANQGSEA. This CDR3 contains 14 residues. The DNA of the CDR3 is TGCAGCGTGGCCCCTAGCGGGAGGGGGAATGAGCAGTTCTTC. Protein: CSVAPSGRGNEQFF.